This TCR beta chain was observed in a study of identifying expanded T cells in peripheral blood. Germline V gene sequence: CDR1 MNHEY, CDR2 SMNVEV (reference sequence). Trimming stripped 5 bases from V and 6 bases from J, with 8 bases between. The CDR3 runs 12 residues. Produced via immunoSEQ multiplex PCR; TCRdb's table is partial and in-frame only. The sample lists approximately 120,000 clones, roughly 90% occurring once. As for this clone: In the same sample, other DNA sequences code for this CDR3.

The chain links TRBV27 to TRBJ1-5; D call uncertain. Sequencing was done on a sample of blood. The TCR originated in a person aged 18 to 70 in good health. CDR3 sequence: CASSTPSQPQHF. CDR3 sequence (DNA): TGTGCCAGCAGTACCCCCAGTCAGCCCCAGCATTTT.